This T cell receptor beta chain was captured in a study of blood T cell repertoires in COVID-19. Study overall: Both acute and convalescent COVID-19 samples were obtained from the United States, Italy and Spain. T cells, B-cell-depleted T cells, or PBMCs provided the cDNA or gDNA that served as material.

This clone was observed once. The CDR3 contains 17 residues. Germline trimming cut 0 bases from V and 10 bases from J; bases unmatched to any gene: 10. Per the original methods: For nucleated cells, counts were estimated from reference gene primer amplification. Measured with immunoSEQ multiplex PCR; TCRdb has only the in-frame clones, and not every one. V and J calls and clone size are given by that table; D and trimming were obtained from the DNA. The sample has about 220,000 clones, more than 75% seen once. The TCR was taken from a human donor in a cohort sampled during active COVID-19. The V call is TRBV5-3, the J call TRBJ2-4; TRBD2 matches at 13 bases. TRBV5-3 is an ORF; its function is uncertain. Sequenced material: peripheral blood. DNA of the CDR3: TGTGCCAGAAGCTTGGCTACCACCCCACTAGCGGGAGGGATTCAGTACTTC. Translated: CARSLATTPLAGGIQYF.